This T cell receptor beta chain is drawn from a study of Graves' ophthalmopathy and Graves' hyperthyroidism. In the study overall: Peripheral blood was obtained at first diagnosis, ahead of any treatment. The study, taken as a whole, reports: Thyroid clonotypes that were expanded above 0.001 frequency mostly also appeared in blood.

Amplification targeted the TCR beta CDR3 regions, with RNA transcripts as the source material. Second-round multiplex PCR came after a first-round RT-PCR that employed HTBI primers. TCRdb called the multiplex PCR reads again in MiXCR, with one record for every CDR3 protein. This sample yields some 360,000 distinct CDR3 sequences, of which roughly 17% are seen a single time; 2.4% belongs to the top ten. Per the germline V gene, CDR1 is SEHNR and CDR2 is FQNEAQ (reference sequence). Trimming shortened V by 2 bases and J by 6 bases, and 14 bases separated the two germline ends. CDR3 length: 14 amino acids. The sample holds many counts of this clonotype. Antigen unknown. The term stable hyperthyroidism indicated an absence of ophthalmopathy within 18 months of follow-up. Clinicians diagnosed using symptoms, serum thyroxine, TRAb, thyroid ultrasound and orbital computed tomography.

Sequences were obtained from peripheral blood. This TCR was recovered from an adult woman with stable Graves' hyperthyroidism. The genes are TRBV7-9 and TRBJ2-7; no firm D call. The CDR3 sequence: CASSLMGKTLEQYF. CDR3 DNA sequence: TGTGCCAGCAGCTTAATGGGAAAAACGCTCGAGCAGTACTTC.